The clone carrying this TCR beta chain appeared once. What it binds is not known. The junction differs from germline at one of its ends, possibly a read error. The sample belongs to a study of T cell repertoires in cytomegalovirus infection. Whole-study context: HLA-B-restricted CMV epitopes that are well studied, plus recently identified HLA-C-restricted ones, were used by the study. The study's findings and limits: CMV carriers with the relevant HLA were identified by cumulative public TCR beta family frequency. Dominant in the ex vivo response were TCR beta clonotypes restricted by HLA-C and specific for CMV.

The CDR3 covers 15 residues. Germline assignment: CDR1 SEHNR and CDR2 FQNEAQ (reference sequence). TCRdb fed the reads into MiXCR, producing one record per CDR3 protein. The sample contains about 920,000 distinct CDR3 sequences, roughly 30% of which appear only once. V and J are TRBV7-9 and TRBJ1-2; 7 nucleotides match TRBD1. The starting material was cultured CD8+ T cells from PBMCs, obtained from culture after CMV antigen stimulation. The TCR was taken from a human donor in good health (CMV status not recorded). Some clones in this sample may be carry-over from other donors' samples. The CDR3, as DNA: TGTACCAGCAACCCCCCGGGACAGCGATCTTTTGGCTACACCTTC. Residues: CTSNPPGQRSFGYTF.